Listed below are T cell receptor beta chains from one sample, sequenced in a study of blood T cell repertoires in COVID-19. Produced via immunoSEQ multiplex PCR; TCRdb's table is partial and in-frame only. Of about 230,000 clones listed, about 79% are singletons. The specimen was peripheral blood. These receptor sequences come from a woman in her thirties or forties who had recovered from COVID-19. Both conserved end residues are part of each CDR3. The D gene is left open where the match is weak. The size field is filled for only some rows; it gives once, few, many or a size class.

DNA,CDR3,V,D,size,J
TGTGCCACCAGTGGCCCTACTAGCGGGACGGACAATGAGCAGTTCTTC,CATSGPTSGTDNEQFF,TRBV24-1,TRBD2,NA,TRBJ2-1
TGTGCCAGCAGTTCCATACTAACGGGAAACACCATATATTTT,CASSSILTGNTIYF,TRBV6-5,NA,NA,TRBJ1-3
TGTGCCTGGAGTGTAATGCTTATCGGAGGAGCGGATAATTCACCCCTCCACTTT,CAWSVMLIGGADNSPLHF,TRBV30,NA,NA,TRBJ1-6
TGTGCCAGCAGCCACCCAACAGGGAATGGCTACACCTTC,CASSHPTGNGYTF,TRBV7-2,NA,NA,TRBJ1-2
TGTGCCAGCAGTTACCTCGGCGGGGTTTGGCGCTCCTACGAGCAGTACTTC,CASSYLGGVWRSYEQYF,TRBV6-2/TRBV6-3,NA,few,TRBJ2-7
TGTGCCAGCAGCGCGCGAACAGGGAGATACACTGAAGCTTTCTTT,CASSARTGRYTEAFF,TRBV11-3,NA,NA,TRBJ1-1
TGTGCCAGCAGTTTACTAGGAGTCCACACCGGGGAGCTGTTTTTT,CASSLLGVHTGELFF,TRBV6-2/TRBV6-3,NA,NA,TRBJ2-2
TGTGCCAGCAGCGTTTCACTCTCTGGAAACACCATATATTTT,CASSVSLSGNTIYF,TRBV9,NA,NA,TRBJ1-3
TGTGCCAGCAGCCGAGCAGGACAGGTGAAACAGTCCTATAATTCACCCCTCCACTTT,CASSRAGQVKQSYNSPLHF,TRBV7-9,TRBD1,few,TRBJ1-6
TGTGCCAGCAATGGGGGGTCAAGGTTAGTTCACGAGCAGTACTTC,CASNGGSRLVHEQYF,TRBV6-5,NA,NA,TRBJ2-7
TGTGCCAGCTCGCCTGGGACAAGCTATGGCTACACCTTC,CASSPGTSYGYTF,TRBV18,NA,NA,TRBJ1-2
TGTGCCAGCAGTTACACAGCGGGGGGGAGCACAGATACGCAGTATTTT,CASSYTAGGSTDTQYF,TRBV6-2/TRBV6-3,TRBD2,NA,TRBJ2-3
TGTGCCAGCAGCGGCGATCAGGGGGCGAGGGGCTACACCTTC,CASSGDQGARGYTF,TRBV9,TRBD1,NA,TRBJ1-2
TGTGCCAGCAGCCGGGGAGGCTATGGCTACACCTTC,CASSRGGYGYTF,TRBV3-1/TRBV3-2,NA,NA,TRBJ1-2
TGTGCCACCAGCAGAGATCGACAGCCTAATAGCAATCAGCCCCAGCATTTT,CATSRDRQPNSNQPQHF,TRBV15,NA,NA,TRBJ1-5
TGTGCCAGCAGGCGGGTTGGTATAGCAGGGGTGGATGAGCAGTTCTTC,CASRRVGIAGVDEQFF,TRBV5-8,NA,NA,TRBJ2-1
TGTGCCAGCATGCCTCTAATCCGGGGCACAGATACGCAGTATTTT,CASMPLIRGTDTQYF,TRBV7-9,NA,NA,TRBJ2-3
TGTGCCAGCAGCTTGATACTCAACGAGCAGTACTTC,CASSLILNEQYF,TRBV11-2,NA,NA,TRBJ2-7
TGTGCCAGCAGCGCAGGGGGCGCTGCTCAAGAGACCCAGTACTTC,CASSAGGAAQETQYF,TRBV2,TRBD1,few,TRBJ2-5